This T cell receptor beta chain came from a study of T cells in Graves' hyperthyroidism and ophthalmopathy. The CDR3 has 17 amino acids. Germline V gene sequence: CDR1 SGHTA, CDR2 FQGTGA. V lost 4 bases to trimming and J lost 7 bases, with 20 bases between them. It was RNA transcripts that yielded the amplified TCR beta CDR3 regions. The TCR CDR3 first-round RT-PCR relied on the HTBI primer set. TCRdb reprocessed the multiplex PCR reads via MiXCR and lists one record per CDR3 protein. The sample has 700,000 to 850,000 distinct CDR3 sequences, 30% to 40% seen once. This clonotype was sampled from a middle-aged woman with Graves' hyperthyroidism. The chain employs TRBV7-3 and TRBJ1-6; D may be TRBD1 (5 bases). Sequences were obtained from blood. CDR3 sequence (DNA): TGTGCCAGCAGCTCCGGATCGGAGGGGCTGGTAAATTCACCCCTCCACTTT. It encodes CASSSGSEGLVNSPLHF.